Reported below is one TCR beta chain. Its antigen remains unidentified. CD8 cells classed as naive were CD45RO-negative and positively selected for CCR7, excluding terminally differentiated effector memory CD45RA+ cells. The protocol was immunoSEQ multiplex PCR, while the TCRdb copy is restricted to in-frame clones and leaves out a portion. The profile shows about 2 million clones, approximately 94% of them singletons. The data were obtained in a study of shared clonotypes between healthy human individuals. Regarding the study as a whole: It was observed that roughly 5.5% of naive CD4 clonotypes were shared across a handful of donors.

Trimming at V came to 6 bases and at J to 4 bases, leaving 21 bases not matched to a gene. The V gene's germline CDR1 is MNHEY and CDR2 SMNVEV (reference sequence). This CDR3 is 18 amino acids long. The sequence came from a man aged 18 to 29 in good health. The sequenced sample was naive CD8+ T cells sorted from blood. The chain couples TRBV27 to TRBJ2-7, with 7 bases lining up with TRBD2. The DNA of the CDR3 is TGTGCCAGCAGATCGGGACTATTACTTGTAGCTGGGTTATACGAGCAGTACTTC. Translation: CASRSGLLLVAGLYEQYF.